This TCR beta chain appears in the sequencing data of a study of shared clonotypes between healthy human individuals (TCRdb year 2020). For the study in its entirety: The cohort included a few men and a couple of women between 18 and 49 years of age. For each donor, CD4 naive and CD4 memory were each given three plates, CD8 naive was given two plates, and CD8 memory was given one plate. Blood TCR repertoires of about 5 healthy adults were deeply sequenced to estimate repertoire size and the extent of clonotype sharing between individuals. To increase sequencing depth and limit assay-specific biases, different laboratories used diverse techniques to prepare libraries and sequence TCR repertoires. Leukapheresis yielded between about 0.94 and 8.9 billion PBMCs per donor.

Findings and caveats that apply to the study as a whole: Naive subsets generally had larger estimated clonotype richness than memory subsets. Sampling was restricted to blood, and TCR repertoires in tissue are likely to differ from TCR repertoires in blood. Pairwise subsampling led to the expectation that sequencing depth would affect the degree of clonotype sharing among donors. Clonotypes shared by all four sorted-subset donors showed higher generation probabilities than non-shared clonotypes. Because the study included only a small number of donors, the genetic and exposure-history diversity represented was limited. Roughly 5% of naive CD4, roughly 3.5% of naive CD8, around 2.3% of memory CD4, and over 0.35% of memory CD8 clonotypes were shared across a few donors. Even with the large sequencing depth, rarefaction of the sorted-subset datasets indicated that sequencing was incomplete.

TCR CDR3 regions were amplified from genomic DNA by multiplex PCR using the deep immunoSEQ assay. Extracted genomic DNA from each cell subset was distributed evenly across all wells of several immunoSEQ 96-well plates, and each plate was treated as a replicate. For sorted subsets, around 200 ng genomic DNA, equal to about 30,000 T cell genomes, was loaded into each replicate PCR. The purified libraries were quantified using a Qubit 3.0 fluorometer, sized with a Bioanalyzer 2100, and then quantified again using the KAPA Library Quantification kit. Each immunoSEQ 96-well plate was sequenced on its own single-read 150-cycle Illumina NextSeq 550 flow cell. In the paper's pipeline: Because the immunoSEQ output included only junctional sequences and no quality scores, the filtering could not be the same as the filtering used for full-length reads. Sequences were annotated with PyIR, a Python wrapper for IgBLAST v1.9, using IMGT germline references to assign V/J genes and CDR3. Reads were filtered out if the reads had weak V/J assignments (E-value above 1e-6), no CDR3, stop codons, out-of-frame junctions, or ambiguous translated residues. V3J clonotypes were defined as sequences sharing the same inferred V gene, J gene, and CDR3 amino acid sequence. Percentage overlap between repertoires was calculated by dividing the number of shared unique clonotypes by the size of the smaller repertoire. RTK rarefaction, the Chao1 estimator, and Recon v2.1 estimates of unobserved clonotypes were used to assess repertoire richness. For all TCRbeta clonotypes obtained by the gDNA method from several donors, generation probabilities were computed with OLGA. As stored in TCRdb, this immuneACCESS dataset retains in-frame rearrangements with V and J assigned. A fraction of the clones does not appear; measured against another copy, unresolved V genes explain less than half of the discrepancy, and the remainder lacks a known reason. The V and J calls and clone size are taken from that table; D and trimming were inferred from the DNA. For this sample the table gives around 1.9 million clones, of which 90% to 95% were detected only once. Jointly, the top ten make up more than 1.5% of the sample.

Points on this clone: It has no known antigen specificity. Per-base quality was not reported, and no clone a single base away is much larger than it.

CD8 naive samples were CD45RO-negative cells positively selected for CCR7, giving a CD45RA+CCR7+ population that excluded TemRA cells. The donors were healthy, HIV-negative adults who had no recently reported acute infections or vaccinations. All donors were Caucasian adults living in Nashville, Tennessee, USA. After blood collection by leukapheresis, PBMCs were isolated using Ficoll-Histopaque density gradient centrifugation and then cryopreserved in the vapor phase of liquid nitrogen. Analytical flow cytometry was used to check the purity and quantity of every magnetically sorted T cell population. Genomic DNA was isolated from each sorted fraction and quantified by UV absorbance on a Nanodrop 2000c. V is clipped by 5 bases and J by 5 bases, and the sequence between their germline boundaries is 12 bases long. According to the germline V gene, CDR1 reads SGHAT and CDR2 reads FQNNGV. CDR3 length: 13 amino acids, cysteine to phenylalanine. The retained sequence is limited to the CDR3, 39 bases, with the frame set at the first base.

The rearrangement combines TRBV11-2 with TRBJ2-5, with no confident D gene call. The sample taken for sequencing was naive CD8+ T cells from PBMCs. The cell subset or site label, as the study defines it: CD45RA+CCR7+. This TCR derives from a man aged 18 to 35 in good health. Some clones in this sample may be carry-over from other donors' samples. The CDR3 region: CASSHPPRETQYF. DNA sequence: TGTGCCAGCAGCCACCCTCCCCGGGAGACCCAGTACTTC.